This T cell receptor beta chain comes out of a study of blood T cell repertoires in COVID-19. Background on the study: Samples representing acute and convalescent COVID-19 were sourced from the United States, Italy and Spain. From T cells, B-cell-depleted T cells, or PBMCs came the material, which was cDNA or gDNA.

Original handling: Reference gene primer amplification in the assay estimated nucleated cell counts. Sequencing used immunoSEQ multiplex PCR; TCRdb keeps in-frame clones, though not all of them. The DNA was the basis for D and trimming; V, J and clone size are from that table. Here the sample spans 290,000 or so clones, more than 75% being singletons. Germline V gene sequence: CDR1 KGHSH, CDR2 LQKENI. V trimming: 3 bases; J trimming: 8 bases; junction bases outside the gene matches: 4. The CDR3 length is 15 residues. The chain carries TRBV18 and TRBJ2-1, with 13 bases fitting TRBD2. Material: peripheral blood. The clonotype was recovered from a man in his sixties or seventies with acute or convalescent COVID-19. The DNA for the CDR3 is TGTGCCAGCTCACCCTGGACTAGCGGGAGCGATGAGCAGTTCTTC. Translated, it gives CASSPWTSGSDEQFF.